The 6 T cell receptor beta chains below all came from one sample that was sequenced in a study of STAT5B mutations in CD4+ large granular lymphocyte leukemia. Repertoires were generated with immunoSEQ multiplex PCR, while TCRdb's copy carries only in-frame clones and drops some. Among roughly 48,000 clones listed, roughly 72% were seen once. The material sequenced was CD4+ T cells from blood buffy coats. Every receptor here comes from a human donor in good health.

CDR3 bases: TGTGCCAGCAGCATCAACAGAGCCGGCTACACCTTC. This encodes CASSINRAGYTF. This chain connects TRBV7-9 to TRBJ1-2; D remains ambiguous. CDR3 length: 12 amino acids. Germline V gene sequence: CDR1 SEHNR, CDR2 FQNEAQ (reference sequence). Trimming left V 5 bases short and J 8 bases short, with 12 bases between.

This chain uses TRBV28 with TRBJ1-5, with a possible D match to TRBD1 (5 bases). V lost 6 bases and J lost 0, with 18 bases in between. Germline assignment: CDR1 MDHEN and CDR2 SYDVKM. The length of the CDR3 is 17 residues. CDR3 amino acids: CASRSAGRGFSNQPQHF. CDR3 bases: TGTGCCAGCAGGAGTGCAGGGCGGGGTTTTAGCAATCAGCCCCAGCATTTT.

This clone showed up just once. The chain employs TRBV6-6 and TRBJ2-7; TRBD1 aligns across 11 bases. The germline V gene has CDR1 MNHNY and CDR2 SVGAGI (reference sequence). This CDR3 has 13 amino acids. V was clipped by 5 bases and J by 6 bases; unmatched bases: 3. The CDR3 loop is CASSHGTGGEQYV. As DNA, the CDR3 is TGTGCCAGCAGTCACGGGACAGGGGGCGAGCAGTACGTC.

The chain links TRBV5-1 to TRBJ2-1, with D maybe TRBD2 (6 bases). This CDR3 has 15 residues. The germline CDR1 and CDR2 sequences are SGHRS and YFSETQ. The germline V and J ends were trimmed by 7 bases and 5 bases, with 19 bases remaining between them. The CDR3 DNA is TGCGCCAGCTCACTTCCGGGACTCAGTAACAATGAGCAGTTCTTC. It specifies CASSLPGLSNNEQFF.

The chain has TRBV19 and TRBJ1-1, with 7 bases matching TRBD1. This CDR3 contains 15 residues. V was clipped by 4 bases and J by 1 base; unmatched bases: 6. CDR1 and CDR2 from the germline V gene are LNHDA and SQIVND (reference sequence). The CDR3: CASSTRDRANTEAFF. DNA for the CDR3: TGTGCCAGTAGTACACGGGACAGAGCGAACACTGAAGCTTTCTTT.

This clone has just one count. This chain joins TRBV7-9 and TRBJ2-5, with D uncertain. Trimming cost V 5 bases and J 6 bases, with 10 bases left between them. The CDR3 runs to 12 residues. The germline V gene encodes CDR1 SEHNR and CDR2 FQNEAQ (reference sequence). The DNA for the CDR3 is TGTGCCAGCAGCCCCCAGGTCCAGACCCAGTACTTC. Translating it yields CASSPQVQTQYF.